The source of this TCR beta chain is a study of T cells in Graves' hyperthyroidism and ophthalmopathy. This clonotype was found many times. RNA transcripts yielded amplified TCR beta CDR3 regions. A first-round RT-PCR of the TCR CDR3 used the HTBI primer set. One entry per CDR3 protein results from TCRdb running MiXCR on the multiplex PCR reads. The repertoire includes some 460,000 distinct CDR3 sequences, 15% to 19% of them detected once, and around 7.7% sits in the top ten. The germline V and J ends were trimmed by 3 bases and 8 bases, with 13 bases remaining between them. This CDR3 has 12 amino acids. Germline V CDR1 and CDR2: SQVTM, ANQGSEA.

This sequence originates from a woman between 18 and 29 years old with Graves' hyperthyroidism. The chain links TRBV29-1 to TRBJ1-2; D may be TRBD1 (6 bases). The material sequenced was blood. The CDR3 nucleotides read TGCAGCGTTGATCAGGGGAGCGGCGGCTACACCTTC. It yields the protein CSVDQGSGGYTF.